Listed here is a single TCR beta chain. The repertoire was sequenced with immunoSEQ multiplex PCR; TCRdb's copy has only in-frame clones and lacks some. The table shows under 100,000 clones, with 96% occurring only once. The entry originates in a study of cytomegalovirus exposure and HLA in healthy donors. The clonotype was recovered from a woman between 18 and 30 years old in good health and CMV-seronegative. Sequenced: PBMCs.

The CDR3 DNA sequence: TGTGCCAGCAGCCCTACGGACAGAAGCTACACCTTC. Translation gives CASSPTDRSYTF. The gene calls are TRBV11-2 and TRBJ1-2, with D tentatively TRBD1 (6 bases). V lost 5 bases and J 9 bases, leaving 13 bases between the germline ends. The CDR3 length is 12 residues. CDR1 is SGHAT and CDR2 is FQNNGV in the germline V gene.